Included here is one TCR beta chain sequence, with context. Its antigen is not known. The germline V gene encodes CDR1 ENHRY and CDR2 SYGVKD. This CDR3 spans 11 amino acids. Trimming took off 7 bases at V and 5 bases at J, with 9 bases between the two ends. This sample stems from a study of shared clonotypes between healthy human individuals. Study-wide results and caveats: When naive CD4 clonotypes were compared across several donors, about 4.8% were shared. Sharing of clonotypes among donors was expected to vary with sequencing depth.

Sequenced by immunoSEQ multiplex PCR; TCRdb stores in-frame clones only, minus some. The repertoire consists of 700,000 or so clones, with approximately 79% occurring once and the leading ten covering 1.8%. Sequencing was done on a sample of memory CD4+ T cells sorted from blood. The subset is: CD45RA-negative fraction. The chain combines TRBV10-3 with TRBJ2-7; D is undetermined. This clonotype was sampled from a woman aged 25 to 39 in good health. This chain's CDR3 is CAIISPDEQYF. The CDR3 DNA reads TGTGCCATCATAAGCCCAGACGAGCAGTACTTC.